This T cell receptor (beta chain) emerged from a study of cytomegalovirus exposure and HLA in healthy donors. General study findings and limits: There were reportedly fewer N-insertions in an Asian-associated ancestry cluster than the roughly 700-donor mean, in a later analysis. For TCR beta chains, V- and J-gene trimming was later linked to a missense DCLRE1C variant.

Trimming removed 1 base at V and 5 bases at J, with 5 bases between. There are 12 residues in the CDR3. Germline CDR1 and CDR2: SGHTA and FQGNSA. Donors showed nominal health when sampled, although they likely had unrecorded immune exposures. PCR amplification relied on 60 Vbeta primers (plus 13 Jbeta primers). This table comes from immunoSEQ multiplex PCR, and its TCRdb copy is limited to in-frame clones, with some not included. The sample records 200,000 or so clones, almost 85% being singletons. A remark on this clone: Its antigen is unidentified.

The sample consisted of PBMCs. The sequence was obtained from a boy between 10 and 17 years old in good health and CMV-seronegative. The chain is built from TRBV7-2 and TRBJ2-5; D remains unclear. The CDR3 spells CASSLDGETQYF. DNA for the CDR3: TGTGCCAGCAGCTTAGACGGGGAGACCCAGTACTTC.